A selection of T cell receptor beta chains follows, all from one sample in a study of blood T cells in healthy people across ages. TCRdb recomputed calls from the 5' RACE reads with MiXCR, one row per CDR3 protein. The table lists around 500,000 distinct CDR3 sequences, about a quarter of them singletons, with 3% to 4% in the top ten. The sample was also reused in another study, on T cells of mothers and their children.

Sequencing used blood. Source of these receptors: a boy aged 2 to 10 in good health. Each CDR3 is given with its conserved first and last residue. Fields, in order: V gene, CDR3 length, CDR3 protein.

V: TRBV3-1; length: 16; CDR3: CASSLGGQEITDTQYF
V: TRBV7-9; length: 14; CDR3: CASSSTQGSTEAFF
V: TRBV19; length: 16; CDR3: CASKGGGQSSYNEQFF
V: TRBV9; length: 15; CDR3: CASSVQTSSTDTQYF
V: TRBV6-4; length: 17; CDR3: CASREYVGDRGHDEQYF
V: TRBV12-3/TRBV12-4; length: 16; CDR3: CASSRTGDPGQYEQYF
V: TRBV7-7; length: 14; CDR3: CASSRDPNTGELFF
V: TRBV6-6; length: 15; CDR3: CASRRMGGRTGELFF
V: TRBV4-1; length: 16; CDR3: CASSPPLAGEVDTQYF
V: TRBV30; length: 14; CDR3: CAWSGPDRGSPLHF
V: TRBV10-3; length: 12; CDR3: CAISAQGGTQYF
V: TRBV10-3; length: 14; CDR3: CAIRSTRDSYEQYF
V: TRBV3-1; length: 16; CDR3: CASSQGTNVAKNIQYF
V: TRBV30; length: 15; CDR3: CAWSPSAGSSYEQYF
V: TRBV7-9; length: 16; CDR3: CASSLEWAANSYEQYF
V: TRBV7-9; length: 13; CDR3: CASRGLPPYEQYF
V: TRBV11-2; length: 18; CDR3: CASSRRGPLFGGNQPQHF
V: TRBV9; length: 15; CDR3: CASSVSGGKHNEQFF
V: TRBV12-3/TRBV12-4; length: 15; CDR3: CASSLDSLAKNIQYF
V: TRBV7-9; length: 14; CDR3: CASSPRGWDTEAFF
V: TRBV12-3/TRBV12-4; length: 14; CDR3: CASSKGTGSYEQYF
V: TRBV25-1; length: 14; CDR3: CASSAAKGGQPQHF
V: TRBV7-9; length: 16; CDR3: CASSTHRRESGNTIYF
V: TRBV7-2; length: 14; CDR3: CASSRGGDGQPQHF
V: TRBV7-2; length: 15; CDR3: CASSHEGGLRYGYTF
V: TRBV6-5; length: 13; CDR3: CASRPREGNTIYF
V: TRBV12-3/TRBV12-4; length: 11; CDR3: CASSTGTGDVF
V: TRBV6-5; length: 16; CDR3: CAGSFSLPQVAEKLFF
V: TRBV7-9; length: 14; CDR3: CASSLAQSPLAQYF
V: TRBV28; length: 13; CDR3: CASSLGPLYEQYF
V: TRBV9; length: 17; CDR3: CASSPLAASGGAETQYF
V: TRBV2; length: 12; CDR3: CASSGRNYGYTF
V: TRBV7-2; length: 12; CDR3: CASSLVHYGYTF
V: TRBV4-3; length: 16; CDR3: CASSQDPSGSRSEQYF
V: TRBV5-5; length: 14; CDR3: CASSDLGQDYEQYF
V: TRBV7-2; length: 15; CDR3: CASSLQAGFTDTQYF
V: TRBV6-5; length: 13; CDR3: CASSYSETDTQYF
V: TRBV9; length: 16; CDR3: CASSGRDSTSTDTQYF
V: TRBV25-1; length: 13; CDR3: CASTWAGGGEQFF
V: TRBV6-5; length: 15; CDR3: CASSYAVGSFNEQFF
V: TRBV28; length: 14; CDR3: CASSPSGSRYEQYF
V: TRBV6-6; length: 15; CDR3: CASSYGGTGGGGYTF
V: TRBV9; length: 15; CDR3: CASSAALVRAGELFF